In this sample, the clone carrying this TCR beta chain turned up many times. This specimen belongs to a study of identical twins. The CDR3 is 14 residues long. Trimming took off 9 bases at V and 0 bases at J, with 14 bases between the two ends. Germline V gene lookup returns CDR1 SGHRS and CDR2 YFSETQ. TCRdb reprocessed the 5' RACE reads with MiXCR, giving one entry per CDR3 protein. This sample yields about 240,000 distinct CDR3 sequences, of which roughly a tenth are seen a single time; about 9.1% belongs to the top ten. Sequencing input: memory T cells sorted from blood. The V and J genes are TRBV5-1 and TRBJ2-3, with D possibly being TRBD1 (5 bases). The sequence derives from a man in his forties or fifties in good health. The CDR3 loop is CATARQTSTDTQYF. As DNA, the CDR3 is TGCGCCACAGCACGACAGACTAGCACAGATACGCAGTATTTT.